This T cell receptor (beta chain) was retrieved from a study of blood T cell repertoires in COVID-19. Overall study context: The origin of the acute and convalescent COVID-19 samples was the United States, Italy and Spain. Sample material is recorded as cDNA or gDNA derived from T cells, B-cell-depleted T cells, or PBMCs.

Participants' reported clinical history set cohort assignment. The CDR3 spans 14 residues. The J segment lost 9 bases and the V segment lost 4 bases, leaving 9 bases of the junction unmatched. CDR1 and CDR2 (germline): LGHDT, YNNKEL (reference sequence). Source study methods: How many nucleated cells were present was estimated from reference gene primer amplification. Repertoires were generated with immunoSEQ multiplex PCR, while TCRdb's copy carries only in-frame clones and drops some. That table furnishes V, J and clone size, whereas the DNA furnished D and trimming. The data hold over 130,000 clones, with 84% observed a single time.

This receptor was taken from a woman aged 45-65 years with acute COVID-19. Sequences were obtained from PBMCs or T cells enriched from blood (not recorded which). This sequence joins TRBV3-1 (or the pseudogene TRBV3-2) and TRBJ2-1, with TRBD2 matching over 7 bases. The CDR3, as DNA: TGTGCCAGCAGCCCCATGGGGGGGGGAGGTGAGCAGTTCTTC. Residues: CASSPMGGGGEQFF.